These T cell receptor beta chains were read from a single sample in a study of immune evolution from preneoplasia to lung adenocarcinoma. Measured with immunoSEQ multiplex PCR; TCRdb has only the in-frame clones, and not every one. The sample gives some 5,200 clones, around 80% of which show up once; roughly 14% is in the top ten. The sequenced sample was FFPE normal lung tissue adjacent to the tumor. The source is a person aged 50-75 years with lung adenocarcinoma. Each CDR3 is given with its conserved first and last residue. D genes are given only for firm matches. For some rows the clone size is stated as once, few or many, or as a class when expanded; others skip it.

clone_size	cdr3_length	v_call	d_call	j_call	cdr3_aa	cdr3_nt
few	14	TRBV5-5	TRBD1	TRBJ1-2	CASSSGTGFGGYTF	TGTGCCAGCAGCAGTGGGACAGGGTTTGGTGGCTACACCTTC
-	16	TRBV29-1	-	TRBJ2-1	CSVEDPGRSSYNEQFF	TGCAGCGTTGAAGATCCCGGGCGAAGCTCCTACAATGAGCAGTTCTTC
-	20	TRBV19	TRBD2	TRBJ2-5	CASSIRILAGGPPFQETQYF	TGTGCCAGTAGTATACGGATTCTAGCGGGAGGGCCCCCTTTCCAAGAGACCCAGTACTTC
medium-sized	14	TRBV30	TRBD1	TRBJ1-5	CAWRRQGWDQPQHF	TGTGCCTGGAGACGACAGGGATGGGATCAGCCCCAGCATTTT
large	15	TRBV7-9	-	TRBJ2-7	CASSLLSETSYEQYF	TGTGCCAGCAGCTTGCTTTCGGAGACTTCCTACGAGCAGTACTTC
-	13	TRBV9	-	TRBJ1-2	CASSVDGGDGYTF	TGTGCCAGCAGCGTAGACGGGGGCGATGGCTACACCTTC
once	13	TRBV5-4	TRBD2	TRBJ2-5	CASSFRGEETQYF	TGTGCCAGCAGCTTCCGGGGGGAAGAGACCCAGTACTTC
-	14	TRBV11-2	-	TRBJ2-3	CASSLRRVTDTQYF	TGTGCCAGCAGCCTTAGAAGGGTCACAGATACGCAGTATTTT
-	11	TRBV20-1	-	TRBJ2-5	CSALNVQTQYF	TGCAGTGCCCTGAACGTGCAGACCCAGTACTTC
-	15	TRBV6-5	-	TRBJ1-4	CASSYSTGGRIKLFF	TGTGCCAGCAGTTACTCGACTGGCGGGAGGATAAAACTGTTTTTT
-	14	TRBV27	-	TRBJ1-2	CASSLGARGYGYTF	TGTGCCAGCAGTTTAGGCGCCAGGGGCTATGGCTACACCTTC
-	12	TRBV6-1	-	TRBJ2-1	CASSRQWDEQFF	TGTGCCAGCAGTCGGCAGTGGGATGAGCAGTTCTTC
-	15	TRBV6-6	-	TRBJ1-5	CASSSNSLGFRPQHF	TGTGCCAGCAGTTCGAACAGCCTGGGATTTCGGCCCCAGCATTTT
once	15	TRBV6-1	-	TRBJ2-5	CASRVAPSAPETQYF	TGTGCCAGCAGAGTGGCCCCCTCGGCTCCAGAGACCCAGTACTTC
-	12	TRBV7-6	-	TRBJ2-1	CASSASRMEQFF	TGTGCCAGCAGCGCTAGTCGGATGGAGCAGTTCTTC
few	13	TRBV29-1	TRBD1	TRBJ1-1	CSVLTGVNTEAFF	TGCAGCGTGTTGACAGGGGTTAACACTGAAGCTTTCTTT
-	15	TRBV2	-	TRBJ2-2	CASSLVVANTGELFF	TGTGCCAGCAGCCTCGTGGTGGCGAACACCGGGGAGCTGTTTTTT
-	12	TRBV29-1	-	TRBJ1-1	CSVEVQTAEAFF	TGCAGCGTTGAGGTCCAAACGGCTGAAGCTTTCTTT
-	14	TRBV30	TRBD1	TRBJ1-2	CAWSAGTGTYGYTF	TGTGCCTGGAGTGCGGGGACAGGGACCTATGGCTACACCTTC
-	12	TRBV6-5	-	TRBJ2-5	CASSPWGETQYF	TGTGCCAGCAGCCCCTGGGGGGAGACCCAGTACTTC
-	15	TRBV15	-	TRBJ1-5	CATSRELEPNQPQHF	TGTGCCACCAGCAGAGAGTTGGAGCCGAATCAGCCCCAGCATTTT
large	14	TRBV28	-	TRBJ1-5	CASRDIYSNQPQHF	TGTGCCAGCAGGGACATATATAGCAATCAGCCCCAGCATTTT
-	12	TRBV28	-	TRBJ2-7	CASSQGRYEQYF	TGTGCCAGCTCGCAGGGTCGGTACGAGCAGTACTTC
-	15	TRBV6-5	TRBD1	TRBJ2-5	CASSTTGTGQETQYF	TGTGCCAGCAGTACAACCGGGACAGGACAAGAGACCCAGTACTTC
once	16	TRBV21-1	-	TRBJ2-7	CASSKVPGGPCYEQYF	TGTGCCAGCAGCAAAGTTCCGGGAGGGCCTTGCTACGAGCAGTACTTC
-	15	TRBV28	-	TRBJ2-3	CASSLPSQLTDTQYF	TGTGCCAGCAGTTTGCCAAGTCAGCTCACAGATACGCAGTATTTT
-	15	TRBV6-1	TRBD2	TRBJ2-7	CASRSGGAGPYEQYF	TGTGCCAGCAGATCGGGGGGGGCAGGCCCCTACGAGCAGTACTTC
-	13	TRBV5-6	-	TRBJ2-7	CASSGREFGEQYF	TGTGCCAGCAGCGGCAGGGAATTCGGCGAGCAGTACTTC
-	15	TRBV5-1	TRBD1	TRBJ2-4	CASSEGQGDGNIQYF	TGCGCCAGCAGCGAGGGTCAGGGGGACGGAAACATTCAGTACTTC
-	13	TRBV15	-	TRBJ2-2	CATSRDLSEELFF	TGTGCCACCAGCAGAGATCTCTCTGAGGAGCTGTTTTTT
-	16	TRBV18	TRBD2	TRBJ2-5	CASSPPRIAGGETQYF	TGTGCCAGCTCACCACCTCGGATAGCGGGGGGAGAGACCCAGTACTTC
-	14	TRBV4-2	-	TRBJ2-1	CASSQERGPNEQFF	TGTGCCAGCAGCCAAGAACGGGGGCCTAATGAGCAGTTCTTC
-	13	TRBV30	-	TRBJ2-7	CAWAASANGEQYF	TGTGCCTGGGCAGCATCAGCGAACGGGGAGCAGTACTTC
-	16	TRBV4-1	TRBD1	TRBJ2-6	CASSQEQGSGANVLTF	TGCGCCAGCAGCCAAGAACAGGGGTCTGGGGCCAACGTCCTGACTTTC
large	12	TRBV7-9	-	TRBJ1-2	CALGQQNYGYTF	TGTGCCCTCGGCCAGCAGAACTATGGCTACACCTTC
few	16	TRBV28	-	TRBJ1-1	CASSPSYTGLNTEAFF	TGTGCCAGCAGCCCTTCTTACACAGGGCTGAACACTGAAGCTTTCTTT
-	19	TRBV2	TRBD1	TRBJ1-5	CASRGKDRGQVMGNQPQHF	TGTGCCAGCAGAGGGAAGGACAGGGGGCAAGTGATGGGCAATCAGCCCCAGCATTTT
few	13	TRBV5-1	-	TRBJ2-3	CASSLDSTDTQYF	TGCGCCAGCAGCTTGGACAGCACAGATACGCAGTATTTT
few	19	TRBV28	TRBD1	TRBJ1-3	CASRGFERDSNYPGNTIYF	TGTGCCAGCCGGGGATTCGAGAGGGACAGCAATTATCCTGGAAACACCATATATTTT
few	17	TRBV4-2	TRBD2	TRBJ2-3	CASSQERSGRPGVTQYF	TGTGCCAGCAGCCAAGAAAGGAGCGGGAGGCCGGGGGTTACGCAGTATTTT
-	15	TRBV5-1	TRBD1	TRBJ1-1	CASSGSGTGATEAFF	TGCGCCAGCAGCGGCTCCGGGACAGGGGCCACTGAAGCTTTCTTT
-	13	TRBV29-1	-	TRBJ1-2	CSASKGTNYGYTF	TGCAGCGCCTCAAAAGGTACTAACTATGGCTACACCTTC
-	15	TRBV11-1	-	TRBJ1-1	CASSLAGGIGTEAFF	TGTGCCAGCAGCTTAGCGGGGGGAATCGGCACTGAAGCTTTCTTT
-	18	TRBV7-8	TRBD2	TRBJ2-5	CASSLPRTSGRSSETQYF	TGTGCCAGCAGCTTACCTCGGACTAGCGGGAGAAGCAGTGAGACCCAGTACTTC
-	15	TRBV9	-	TRBJ2-2	CASNRQRSNTGELFF	TGTGCCAGCAACCGACAGCGATCGAACACCGGGGAGCTGTTTTTT
-	15	TRBV27	-	TRBJ1-1	CASSFLAVEVTEAFF	TGTGCCAGCAGTTTCCTGGCAGTCGAGGTCACTGAAGCTTTCTTT
-	11	TRBV2	-	TRBJ2-1	CASSHRDEQFF	TGTGCCAGCAGTCACAGGGATGAGCAGTTCTTC
few	14	TRBV7-3	TRBD2	TRBJ2-3	CASSFSGSANTQYF	TGTGCCAGCAGCTTTAGCGGGAGTGCGAATACGCAGTATTTT